This TCR beta chain originates from a study of T cells in Graves' hyperthyroidism and ophthalmopathy. TCR beta CDR3 regions were amplified from RNA. HTBI primers drove first-round RT-PCR of the TCR CDR3. TCRdb fed the multiplex PCR reads into MiXCR, producing one record per CDR3 protein. The repertoire consists of some 350,000 distinct CDR3 sequences, with over 12% occurring once and the leading ten covering roughly 19%. Every diagnosis used clinical symptoms, serum thyroxine and TRAb, thyroid ultrasound and orbital computed tomography. PBMCs were collected from a roughly 10 ml volume of fresh peripheral blood. Germline V CDR1 and CDR2: WNHNN, SYGVQD (reference sequence). The CDR3 covers 15 residues. The V gene lost 0 bases and the J gene lost 5 bases, with 13 bases spanning the gap.

The specimen sequenced was blood. The sequence derives from a woman aged 55-75 years with Graves' ophthalmopathy. This rearrangement joins TRBV10-1 to TRBJ2-5; D assignment may be TRBD1 or TRBD2 (5 bases each). The CDR3 reads CASSESGGVGETQYF. For the CDR3, the DNA is TGCGCCAGCAGTGAGTCTGGGGGAGTCGGTGAGACCCAGTACTTC.